What follows describes a single T cell receptor beta chain. Its antigen is as yet unknown. This sample was taken from a study of T cell responses to AZD1222 COVID-19 vaccine. Study-wide results and limits: Clonal diversity may have been underestimated, and the donors were mostly white British, with more females than males. Recipients of AZD1222 seropositive at baseline numbered only five or six.

The assay was immunoSEQ multiplex PCR, and TCRdb's table has in-frame clones only and misses some. This repertoire shows around 110,000 clones, around 90% found once; its top ten account for around 4.5%. The receptor was derived from an adult in good health. This material consisted of peripheral blood, taken on day 0 of AZD1222 vaccination.

The CDR3 nucleotides are TGTGCCAGCAGCCAATCCCAGGGGAACTATGGCTACACCTTC. Translating gives CASSQSQGNYGYTF. This chain uses TRBV7-8 with TRBJ1-2, with D possibly TRBD1 on 6 matching bases. Germline V CDR1 and CDR2: SGHVS, FQNEAQ. This CDR3 is 14 amino acids long. The V end lost 5 bases, the J end lost 2 bases, and 12 bases lay between the germline ends.